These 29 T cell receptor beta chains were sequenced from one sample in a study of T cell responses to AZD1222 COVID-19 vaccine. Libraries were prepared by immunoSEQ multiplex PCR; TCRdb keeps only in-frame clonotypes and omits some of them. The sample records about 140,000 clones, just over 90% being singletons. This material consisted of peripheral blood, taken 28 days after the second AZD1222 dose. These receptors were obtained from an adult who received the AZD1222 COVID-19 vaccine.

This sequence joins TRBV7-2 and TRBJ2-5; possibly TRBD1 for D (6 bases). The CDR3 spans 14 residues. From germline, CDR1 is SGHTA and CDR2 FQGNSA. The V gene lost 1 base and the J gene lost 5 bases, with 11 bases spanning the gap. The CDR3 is CASSLGWQGETQYF. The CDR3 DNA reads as TGTGCCAGCAGCTTAGGATGGCAGGGGGAGACCCAGTACTTC.

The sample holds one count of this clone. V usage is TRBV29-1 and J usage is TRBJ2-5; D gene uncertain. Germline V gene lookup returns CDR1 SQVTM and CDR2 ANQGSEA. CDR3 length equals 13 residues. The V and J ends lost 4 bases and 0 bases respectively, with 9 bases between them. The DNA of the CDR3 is TGCAGCGTTGTCGGGCCCTACCAAGAGACCCAGTACTTC. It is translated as CSVVGPYQETQYF.

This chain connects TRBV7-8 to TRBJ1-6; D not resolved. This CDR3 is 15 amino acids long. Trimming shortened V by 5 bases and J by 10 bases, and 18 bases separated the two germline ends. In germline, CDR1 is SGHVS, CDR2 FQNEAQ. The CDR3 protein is CASSRTSGGGSPLHF. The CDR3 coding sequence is TGTGCCAGCAGCAGGACTTCGGGCGGCGGGTCACCCCTCCACTTT.

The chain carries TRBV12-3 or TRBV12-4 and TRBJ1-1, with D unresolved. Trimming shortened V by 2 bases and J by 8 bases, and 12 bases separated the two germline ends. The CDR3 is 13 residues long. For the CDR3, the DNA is TGTGCCAGCAGTTTAATCAGAACGACAGAAGCTTTCTTT. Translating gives CASSLIRTTEAFF.

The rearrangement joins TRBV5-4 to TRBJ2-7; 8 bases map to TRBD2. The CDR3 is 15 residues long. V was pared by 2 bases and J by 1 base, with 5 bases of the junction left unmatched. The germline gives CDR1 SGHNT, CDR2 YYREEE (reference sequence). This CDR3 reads CASSFPGGESYEQYF. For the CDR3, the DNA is TGTGCCAGCAGCTTTCCGGGAGGGGAGTCCTACGAGCAGTACTTC. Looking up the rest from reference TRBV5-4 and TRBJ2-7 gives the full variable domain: ETGVTQSPTHLIKTRGQQVTLRCSSQSGHNTVSWYQQALGQGPQFIFQYYREEENGRGNFPPRFSGLQFPNYSSELNVNALELDDSALYLCASSFPGGESYEQYFGPGTRLTVT.

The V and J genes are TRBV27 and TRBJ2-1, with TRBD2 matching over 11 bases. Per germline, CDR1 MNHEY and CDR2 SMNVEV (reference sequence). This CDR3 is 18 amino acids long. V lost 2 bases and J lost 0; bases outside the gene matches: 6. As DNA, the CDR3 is TGTGCCAGCAGTTTAGGGACTAGCGGCCCGAGCTCCTACAATGAGCAGTTCTTC. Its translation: CASSLGTSGPSSYNEQFF.

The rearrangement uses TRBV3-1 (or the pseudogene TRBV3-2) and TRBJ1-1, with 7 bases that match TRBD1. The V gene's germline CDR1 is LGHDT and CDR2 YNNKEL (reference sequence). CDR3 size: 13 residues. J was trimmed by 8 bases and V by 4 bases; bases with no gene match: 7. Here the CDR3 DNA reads TGTGCCAGCAGCCTCCAGGGGGGAGTCGAAGCTTTCTTT. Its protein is CASSLQGGVEAFF.

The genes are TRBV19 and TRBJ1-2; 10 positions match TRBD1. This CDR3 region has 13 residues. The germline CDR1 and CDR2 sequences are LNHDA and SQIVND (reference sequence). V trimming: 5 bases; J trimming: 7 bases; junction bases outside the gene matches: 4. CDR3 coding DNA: TGTGCCAGTAGTTTCGGGACAGGGGCTGGCTACACCTTC. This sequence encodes CASSFGTGAGYTF.

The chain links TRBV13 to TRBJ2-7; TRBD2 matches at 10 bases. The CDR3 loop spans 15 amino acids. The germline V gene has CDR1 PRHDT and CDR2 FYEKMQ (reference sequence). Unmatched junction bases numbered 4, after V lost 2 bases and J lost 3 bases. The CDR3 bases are TGTGCCAGCAGCTTAAGACTAGCGGGCATCTACGAGCAGTACTTC. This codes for CASSLRLAGIYEQYF.

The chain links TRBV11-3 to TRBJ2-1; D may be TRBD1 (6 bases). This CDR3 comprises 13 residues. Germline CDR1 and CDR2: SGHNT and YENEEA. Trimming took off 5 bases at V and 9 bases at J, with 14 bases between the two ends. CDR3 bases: TGTGCCAGCAGCCCAGGGACATCGCCTGAGCAGTTCTTC. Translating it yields CASSPGTSPEQFF.

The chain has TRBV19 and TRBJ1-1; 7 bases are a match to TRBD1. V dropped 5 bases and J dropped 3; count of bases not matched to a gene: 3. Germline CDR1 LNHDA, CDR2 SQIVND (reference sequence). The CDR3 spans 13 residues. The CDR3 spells CASSPGQYTEAFF. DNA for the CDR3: TGTGCCAGTAGTCCGGGACAGTACACTGAAGCTTTCTTT.

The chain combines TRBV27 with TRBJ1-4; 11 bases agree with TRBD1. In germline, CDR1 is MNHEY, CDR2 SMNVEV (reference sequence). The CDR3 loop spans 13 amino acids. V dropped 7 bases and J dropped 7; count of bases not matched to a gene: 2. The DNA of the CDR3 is TGTGCCAGCATGGGACAGGGGGTTGAAAAACTGTTTTTT. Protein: CASMGQGVEKLFF. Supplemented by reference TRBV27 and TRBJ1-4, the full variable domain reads EAQVTQNPRYLITVTGKKLTVTCSQNMNHEYMSWYRQDPGLGLRQIYYSMNVEVTDKGDVPEGYKVSRKEKRNFPLILESPSPNQTSLYFCASMGQGVEKLFFGSGTQLSVL.

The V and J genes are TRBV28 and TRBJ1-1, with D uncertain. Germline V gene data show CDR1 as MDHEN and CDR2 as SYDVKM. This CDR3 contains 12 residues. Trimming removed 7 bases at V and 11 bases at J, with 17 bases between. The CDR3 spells CASISANTGAFF. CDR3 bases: TGTGCCAGCATTTCCGCTAACACTGGGGCTTTCTTT.

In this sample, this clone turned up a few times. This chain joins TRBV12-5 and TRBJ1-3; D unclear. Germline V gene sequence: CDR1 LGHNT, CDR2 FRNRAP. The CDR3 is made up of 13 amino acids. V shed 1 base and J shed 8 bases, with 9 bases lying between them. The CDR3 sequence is CASGLGSLDTIYF. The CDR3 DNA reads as TGTGCTAGTGGTTTGGGCAGCCTGGACACCATATATTTT.

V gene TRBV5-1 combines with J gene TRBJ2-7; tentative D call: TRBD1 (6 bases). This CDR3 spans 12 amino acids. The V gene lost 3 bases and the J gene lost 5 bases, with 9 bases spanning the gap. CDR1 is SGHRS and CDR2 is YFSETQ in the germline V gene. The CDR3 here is CASSSRGHEQYF. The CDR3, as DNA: TGCGCCAGCAGCTCCAGGGGCCACGAGCAGTACTTC.

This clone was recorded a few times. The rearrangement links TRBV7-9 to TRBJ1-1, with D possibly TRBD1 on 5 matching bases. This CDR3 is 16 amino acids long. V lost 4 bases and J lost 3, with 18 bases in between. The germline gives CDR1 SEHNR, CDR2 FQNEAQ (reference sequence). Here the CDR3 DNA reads TGTGCCAGCAGCTCAACCCCGGGACGGGGGGACACTGAAGCTTTCTTT. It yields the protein CASSSTPGRGDTEAFF. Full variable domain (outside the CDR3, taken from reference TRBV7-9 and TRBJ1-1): DTGVSQNPRHKITKRGQNVTFRCDPISEHNRLYWYRQTLGQGPEFLTYFQNEAQLEKSRLLSDRFSAERPKGSFSTLEIQRTEQGDSAMYLCASSSTPGRGDTEAFFGQGTRLTVV.

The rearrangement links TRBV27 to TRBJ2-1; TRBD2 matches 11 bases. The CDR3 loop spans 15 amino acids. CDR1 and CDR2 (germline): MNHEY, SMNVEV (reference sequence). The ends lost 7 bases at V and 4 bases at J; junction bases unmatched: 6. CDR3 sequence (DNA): TGTGCCAGCACCAGACTAGCGGGGACATACAATGAGCAGTTCTTC. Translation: CASTRLAGTYNEQFF.

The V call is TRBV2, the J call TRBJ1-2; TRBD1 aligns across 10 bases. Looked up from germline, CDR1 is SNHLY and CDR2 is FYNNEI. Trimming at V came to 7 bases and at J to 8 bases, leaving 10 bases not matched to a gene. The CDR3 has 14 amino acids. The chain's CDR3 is CASTGGQGVQGYTF. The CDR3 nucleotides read TGTGCCAGCACGGGCGGACAGGGGGTTCAGGGCTACACCTTC.

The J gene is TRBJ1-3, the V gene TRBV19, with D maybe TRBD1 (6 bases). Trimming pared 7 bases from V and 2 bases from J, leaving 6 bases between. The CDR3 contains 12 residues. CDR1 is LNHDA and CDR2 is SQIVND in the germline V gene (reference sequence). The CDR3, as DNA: TGTGCCAGTACAGGGGCTGGAAACACCATATATTTT. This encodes CASTGAGNTIYF.

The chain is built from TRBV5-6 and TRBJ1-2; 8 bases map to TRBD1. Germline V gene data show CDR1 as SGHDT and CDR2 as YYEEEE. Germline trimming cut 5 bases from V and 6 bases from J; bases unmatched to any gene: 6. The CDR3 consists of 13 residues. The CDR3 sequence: CASRPQGADGYTF. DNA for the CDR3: TGTGCCAGCAGACCCCAGGGGGCGGATGGCTACACCTTC.

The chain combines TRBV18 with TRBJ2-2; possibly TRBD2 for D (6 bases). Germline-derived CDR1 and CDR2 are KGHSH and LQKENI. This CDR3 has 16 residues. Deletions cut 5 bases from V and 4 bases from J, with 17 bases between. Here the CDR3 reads CASSTQGLSSTGELFF. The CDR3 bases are TGTGCCAGCTCAACTCAGGGACTGAGTAGCACCGGGGAGCTGTTTTTT.

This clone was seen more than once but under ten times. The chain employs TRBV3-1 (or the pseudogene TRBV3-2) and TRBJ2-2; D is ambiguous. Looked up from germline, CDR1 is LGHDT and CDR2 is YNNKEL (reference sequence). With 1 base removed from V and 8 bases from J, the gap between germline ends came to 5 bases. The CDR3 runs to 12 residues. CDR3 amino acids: CASSQGLGELFF. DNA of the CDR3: TGTGCCAGCAGCCAAGGACTGGGGGAGCTGTTTTTT.

The CDR3 bases are TGTGCCAGCAGCTTACGGGCGGGTAGCCACGAGCAGTACTTC. Its protein is CASSLRAGSHEQYF. V is TRBV7-8 and J is TRBJ2-7; tentatively, D is TRBD2 (5 bases). Trimming stripped 2 bases from V and 5 bases from J, with 13 bases between. The CDR3 sequence is 14 residues long. The V gene's germline CDR1 is SGHVS and CDR2 FQNEAQ.

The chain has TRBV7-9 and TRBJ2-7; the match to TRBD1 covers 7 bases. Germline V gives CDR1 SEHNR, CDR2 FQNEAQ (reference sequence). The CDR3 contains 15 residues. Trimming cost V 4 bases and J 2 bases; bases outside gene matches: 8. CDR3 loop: CASSSTRQGTYEQYF. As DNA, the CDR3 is TGTGCCAGCAGCTCCACCCGACAGGGAACCTACGAGCAGTACTTC.

CDR3 in DNA: TGTGCCAGCAGCTTTGGGGCCAGGACTAATGAAAAACTGTTTTTT. It encodes CASSFGARTNEKLFF. The chain has TRBV5-6 and TRBJ1-4; TRBD1 is a possible D gene (5 bases). There are 15 residues in the CDR3. Trimming stripped 2 bases from V and 2 bases from J, with 10 bases between. Per the germline V gene, CDR1 is SGHDT and CDR2 is YYEEEE.

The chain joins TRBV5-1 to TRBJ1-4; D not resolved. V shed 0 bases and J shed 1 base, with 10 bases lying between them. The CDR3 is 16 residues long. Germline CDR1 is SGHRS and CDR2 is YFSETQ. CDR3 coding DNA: TGCGCCAGCAGCTTGGGAGCCAGTATAACTAATGAAAAACTGTTTTTT. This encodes CASSLGASITNEKLFF. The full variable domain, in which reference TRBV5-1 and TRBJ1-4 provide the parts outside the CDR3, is KAGVTQTPRYLIKTRGQQVTLSCSPISGHRSVSWYQQTPGQGLQFLFEYFSETQRNKGNFPGRFSGRQFSNSRSEMNVSTLELGDSALYLCASSLGASITNEKLFFGSGTQLSVL.

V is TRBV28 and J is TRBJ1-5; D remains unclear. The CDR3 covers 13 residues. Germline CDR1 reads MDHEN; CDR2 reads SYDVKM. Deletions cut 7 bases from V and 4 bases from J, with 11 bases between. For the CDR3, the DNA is TGTGCCAGCATTCCCACGGCAAATCAGCCCCAGCATTTT. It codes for CASIPTANQPQHF.

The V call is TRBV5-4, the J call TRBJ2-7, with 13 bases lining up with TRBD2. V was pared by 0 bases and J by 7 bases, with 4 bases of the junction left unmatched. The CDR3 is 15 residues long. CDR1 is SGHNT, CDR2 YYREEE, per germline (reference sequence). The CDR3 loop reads CASSLGTSGSGEQYF. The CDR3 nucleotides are TGTGCCAGCAGCTTGGGGACTAGCGGGAGCGGGGAGCAGTACTTC. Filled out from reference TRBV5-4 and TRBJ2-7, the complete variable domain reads ETGVTQSPTHLIKTRGQQVTLRCSSQSGHNTVSWYQQALGQGPQFIFQYYREEENGRGNFPPRFSGLQFPNYSSELNVNALELDDSALYLCASSLGTSGSGEQYFGPGTRLTVT.

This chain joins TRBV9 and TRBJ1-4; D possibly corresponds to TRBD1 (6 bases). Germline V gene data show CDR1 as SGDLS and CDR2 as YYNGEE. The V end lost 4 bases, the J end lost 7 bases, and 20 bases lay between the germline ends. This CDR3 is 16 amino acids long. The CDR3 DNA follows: TGTGCCAGCAGCCCGGGGAACAGGGAATTTGGTGAAAAACTGTTTTTT. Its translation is CASSPGNREFGEKLFF.